What follows describes a single T cell receptor beta chain. The antigen remains unidentified. The data are from a study of radiotherapy plus CTLA-4 blockade in lung cancer. Study at large: Of the patients, 15% to 20% showed objective responses and around 29% attained disease control. Study-level findings and limits: Once radiotherapy plus ipilimumab had been given, TCR clones derived from tumor expanded in blood. Early clone dynamics of blood T cells, plus interferon-beta, reportedly predicted response best.

Sequenced by immunoSEQ multiplex PCR; TCRdb stores in-frame clones only, minus some. This table has around 37,000 clones, around 75% appearing once. Those with chemo-refractory metastatic non-small-cell lung cancer were treated with focal radiation combined with CTLA-4 blockade using ipilimumab. CDR1 MNHEY and CDR2 SMNVEV come from the germline V gene (reference sequence). The CDR3 runs to 17 residues. The V segment lost 3 bases and the J segment 6 bases; nucleotides outside the gene matches: 12. This clonotype was sampled from a human donor with non-small cell lung cancer that progressed on radiotherapy plus ipilimumab. The chain uses TRBV27 and TRBJ2-7; 12 nucleotides match TRBD2. Sequencing used peripheral blood, obtained from a patient treated with radiotherapy plus ipilimumab. CDR3 nucleotides: TGTGCCAGCAGTTTTGTCCCGGAGGGACTAGCGGGTCCCGAGCAGTACTTC. Translated, it gives CASSFVPEGLAGPEQYF.